This TCR beta chain originates from a study of T cell responses to AZD1222 COVID-19 vaccine. CDR3 size: 15 residues. The V segment lost 5 bases and the J segment 3 bases; nucleotides outside the gene matches: 5. Per the germline V gene, CDR1 is SEHNR and CDR2 is FQNEAQ (reference sequence). A note on this clone: As yet, its antigen is unknown.

Study-wide points: After the peak T cell response, and only then, were repertoires sampled.

The protocol was immunoSEQ multiplex PCR, while the TCRdb copy is restricted to in-frame clones and leaves out a portion. This table has about 85,000 clones, 70% to 90% appearing once. The chain links TRBV7-9 to TRBJ2-3; 10 bases are shared with TRBD1. The specimen comprised peripheral blood, sampled on day 0 of AZD1222 vaccination. The receptor comes from an adult in good health. The CDR3: CASSVRDRGTDTQYF. The CDR3 DNA reads TGTGCCAGCAGCGTCCGGGACAGGGGAACAGATACGCAGTATTTT.